The clone carrying this T cell receptor (beta chain) showed up many times. The antigen remains unidentified. The sample is drawn from a study of metastatic and nonmetastatic thyroid tumors. Study information: It was across blood and tumor or nodule tissue from malignant and benign thyroid patients that repertoires were compared. Study results and limitations: Relative to benign nodules, malignant thyroid tumors were reportedly characterized by significantly elevated TCR beta diversity in blood and tumor.

Nobody among the patients had been given any treatment before thyroid surgery. Looked up from germline, CDR1 is SEHNR and CDR2 is FQNEAQ (reference sequence). This CDR3 has 15 amino acids. V lost 5 bases, J lost 1 base, and 14 bases lay in between. In the authors' methods: Across clinicopathological groups, CDR3 differences served as the basis for building a distant-metastasis classifier for papillary thyroid cancer. TCRdb re-called clones via MiXCR from the PCR reads. The V and J calls and clone size are TCRdb's, not the authors'. The sample contains more than 40,000 clones, over 25% of which appear only once.

This clonotype was sampled from a male donor with papillary thyroid cancer or a benign thyroid nodule (not recorded which). Some clones in this sample may be carry-over from other donors' samples. This sequence joins TRBV7-9 and TRBJ1-1; D not certain. Sequenced input: blood. CDR3 in amino acids: CASSRHEAGNTEAFF. CDR3 in DNA: TGTGCCAGCAGCCGCCACGAGGCCGGGAACACTGAAGCTTTCTTT.